This T cell receptor (beta chain) was observed in a study of radiotherapy plus CTLA-4 blockade in lung cancer (dated by TCRdb to between 2018 and 2020). Context from the whole study: Among enrolled patients, around 20% had an objective response and 31% reached disease control.

The CDR3 holds 13 amino acids from the cysteine to the phenylalanine. The kept DNA is CDR3 alone, 39 bases in frame from the first base. From a lookup of the germline V gene, CDR1 and CDR2 are SGHRS and YFSETQ. The V end loses 1 base and the J end loses 8 bases, and a stretch of 9 bases separates them. Receptors were amplified or captured by the immunoSEQ multiplex PCR assay. In TCRdb, the immuneACCESS table is reduced to in-frame sequences with V and J assigned. These tables do not hold every clone; where another copy was compared, an unresolved V gene accounts for under half, and the others remain unexplained. The sample contains some 110,000 clones, more than 65% of them found a single time. The ten largest clones represent less than 4% of the sample. The study evaluated CTLA-4 blockade (ipilimumab) given together with focal radiation therapy in patients who had chemo-refractory metastatic non-small-cell lung cancer.

In this sample, this clone turned up once. Its antigen is unknown. No much larger clone exists at a distance of one base, and base qualities are not known. Findings and caveats that apply to the study as a whole: Early dynamic changes in blood T cell clones, together with increased serum interferon-beta after radiation, were reported as the strongest predictors of response. After treatment with radiotherapy and ipilimumab, TCR clones that originated in tumors expanded in peripheral blood.

The clonotype was recovered from a human donor with non-small cell lung cancer that progressed on radiotherapy plus ipilimumab. Some clones in this sample may be carry-over from other donors' samples. Recombination linked TRBV5-1 to TRBJ2-2; perhaps TRBD2 is the D gene, with 6 bases matching. The source material was peripheral blood, sampled from a patient treated with radiotherapy plus ipilimumab. The CDR3 in this case is CASSLRAGGELFF. The base sequence is TGCGCCAGCAGCTTGCGGGCGGGAGGGGAGCTGTTTTTT.